Here is one TCR beta chain with its context. This sample was included in a study of blood T cell repertoires in COVID-19. On the study more broadly: Both acute and convalescent COVID-19 samples were obtained from the United States, Italy and Spain. From T cells, B-cell-depleted T cells, or PBMCs came the material, which was cDNA or gDNA.

The CDR3 totals 11 residues. Germline CDR1 and CDR2: WSHSY and SAAADI. Trimming cost V 3 bases and J 11 bases, with 10 bases left between them. In the source study's methods: Cell counts per sample came from amplifying reference gene primers. The assay was immunoSEQ multiplex PCR, and TCRdb's table has in-frame clones only and misses some. V, J and clone size reflect that table, while D and trimming were determined from the DNA. The sample lists tens of thousands of clones; about nine tenths were seen once. This clonotype was obtained from a human donor with acute or convalescent COVID-19. The donor label of this sample is uncertain. V usage is TRBV10-2 and J usage is TRBJ1-1; D is possibly TRBD1 (5 bases). The sample was peripheral blood. The CDR3 sequence: CASSDGGVAFF. The CDR3 DNA reads TGCGCCAGCAGTGATGGGGGGGTGGCTTTCTTT.